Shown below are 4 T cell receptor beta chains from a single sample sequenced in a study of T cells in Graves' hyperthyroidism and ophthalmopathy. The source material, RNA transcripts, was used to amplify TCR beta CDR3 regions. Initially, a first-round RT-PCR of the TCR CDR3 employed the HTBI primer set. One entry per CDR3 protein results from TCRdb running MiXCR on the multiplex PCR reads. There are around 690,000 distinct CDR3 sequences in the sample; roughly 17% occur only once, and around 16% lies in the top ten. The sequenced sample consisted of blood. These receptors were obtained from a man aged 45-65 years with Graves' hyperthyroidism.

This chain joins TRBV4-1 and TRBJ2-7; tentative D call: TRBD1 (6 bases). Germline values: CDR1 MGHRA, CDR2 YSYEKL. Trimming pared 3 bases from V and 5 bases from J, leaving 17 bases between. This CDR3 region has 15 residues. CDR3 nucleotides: TGCGCCAGCAGCCATCCTGCTTACAGGGCCCACGAGCAGTACTTC. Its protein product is CASSHPAYRAHEQYF.

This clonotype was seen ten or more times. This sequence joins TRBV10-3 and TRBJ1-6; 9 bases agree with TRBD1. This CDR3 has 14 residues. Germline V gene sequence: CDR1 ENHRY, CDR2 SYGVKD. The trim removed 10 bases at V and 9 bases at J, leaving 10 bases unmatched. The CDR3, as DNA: TGTGCCACCACCCCGGGACAGGGAGGTTCACCCCTCCACTTT. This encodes CATTPGQGGSPLHF.

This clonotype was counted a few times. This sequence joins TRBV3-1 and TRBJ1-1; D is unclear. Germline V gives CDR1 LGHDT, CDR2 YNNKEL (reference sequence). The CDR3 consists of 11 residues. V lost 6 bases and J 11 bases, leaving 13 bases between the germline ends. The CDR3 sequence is CASSSVGGAFF. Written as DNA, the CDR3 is TGTGCCAGCAGTTCCGTGGGTGGCGCTTTCTTT.

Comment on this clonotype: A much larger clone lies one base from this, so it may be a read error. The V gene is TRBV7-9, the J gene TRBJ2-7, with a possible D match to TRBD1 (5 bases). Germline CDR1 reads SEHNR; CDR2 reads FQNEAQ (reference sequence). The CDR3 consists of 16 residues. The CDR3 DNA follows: TGTGCCAGCAGCTTACCAGGCAGGGCGAGCTCCCACGAGCAGTACTTC. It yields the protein CASSLPGRASSHEQYF.